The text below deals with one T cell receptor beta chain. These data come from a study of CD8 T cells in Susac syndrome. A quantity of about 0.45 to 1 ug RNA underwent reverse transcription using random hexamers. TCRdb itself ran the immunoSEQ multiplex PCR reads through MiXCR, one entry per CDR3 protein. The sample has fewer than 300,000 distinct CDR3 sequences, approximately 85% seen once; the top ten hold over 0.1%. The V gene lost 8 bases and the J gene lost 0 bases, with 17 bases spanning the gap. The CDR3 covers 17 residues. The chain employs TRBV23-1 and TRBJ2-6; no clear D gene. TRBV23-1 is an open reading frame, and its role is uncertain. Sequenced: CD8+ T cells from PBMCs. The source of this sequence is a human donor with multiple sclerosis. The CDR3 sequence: CASPTTGPNSGANVLTF. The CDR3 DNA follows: TGCGCCAGCCCCACGACGGGCCCCAACTCTGGGGCCAACGTCCTGACTTTC.